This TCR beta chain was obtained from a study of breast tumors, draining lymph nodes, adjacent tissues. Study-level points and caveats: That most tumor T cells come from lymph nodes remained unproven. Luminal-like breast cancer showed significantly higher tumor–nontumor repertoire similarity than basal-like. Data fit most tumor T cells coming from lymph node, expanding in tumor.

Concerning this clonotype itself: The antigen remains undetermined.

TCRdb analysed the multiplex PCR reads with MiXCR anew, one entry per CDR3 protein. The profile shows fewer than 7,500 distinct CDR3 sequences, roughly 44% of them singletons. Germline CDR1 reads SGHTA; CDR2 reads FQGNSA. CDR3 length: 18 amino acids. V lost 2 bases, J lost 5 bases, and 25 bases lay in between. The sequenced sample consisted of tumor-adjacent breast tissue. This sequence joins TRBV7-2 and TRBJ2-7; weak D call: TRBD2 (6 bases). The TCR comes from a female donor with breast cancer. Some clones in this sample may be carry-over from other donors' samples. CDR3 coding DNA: TGTGCCAGCAGCTTACTGGTGCGGGGCGTCCTCTTACTAGACGAGCAGTACTTC. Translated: CASSLLVRGVLLLDEQYF.